The 16 T cell receptor beta chains presented below share a single source sample, sequenced in a study of human T cells and chemical hapten exposure. Time point of the sample: patch test 3, about 24 weeks after DPC sensitization. Treatment denoted: therapeutic diphenylcyclopropenone sensitization with weekly scalp DPC. TCRdb re-called the RACE reads through MiXCR, storing one row per CDR3 protein. The sample has roughly 100,000 distinct CDR3 sequences; 34% are singletons. This specimen was whole blood, taken in connection with sensitization to the hapten diphenylcyclopropenone (DPC). These receptor sequences come from a man aged 40-49 years with alopecia areata. Some clones in this sample may be carry-over from other donors' samples.

V and J are TRBV9 and TRBJ2-3; 11 positions match TRBD1. The CDR3 contains 15 residues. The V and J ends lost 3 bases and 4 bases, in that order; junction bases with no gene match: 4. CDR1 SGDLS and CDR2 YYNGEE come from the germline V gene. The CDR3: CASSAPGQGADTQYF. The CDR3 DNA reads as TGTGCCAGCAGCGCACCGGGACAGGGGGCAGATACGCAGTATTTT.

The V and J genes are TRBV3-1 and TRBJ2-2, with TRBD2 matching 9 bases. CDR3 length: 17 residues. Losses at the gene ends were 2 bases for V and 6 bases for J; bases not matched to a gene: 10. The V gene's germline CDR1 is LGHDT and CDR2 YNNKEL (reference sequence). The CDR3 is CASSQFFSGSRAGELFF. The CDR3 DNA reads as TGTGCCAGCAGCCAATTTTTTAGCGGGAGTCGGGCCGGGGAGCTGTTTTTT.

The rearrangement uses TRBV10-3 and TRBJ2-3; 12 positions match TRBD2. Germline assignment: CDR1 ENHRY and CDR2 SYGVKD. The CDR3 loop spans 18 amino acids. J lost 6 bases, V lost 3 bases, and 13 bases had no gene match. CDR3 in DNA: TGTGCCATCAGTGATCCGACTAGCGGGAGTACCCGAGCGGATACGCAGTATTTT. This encodes CAISDPTSGSTRADTQYF.

This clonotype showed up just once. The J gene is TRBJ2-6, the V gene TRBV28; TRBD1 might be the D (6 bases). This CDR3 contains 16 residues. Germline V CDR1 and CDR2: MDHEN, SYDVKM. V lost 3 bases and J lost 0, with 9 bases in between. The DNA of the CDR3 is TGTGCCAGCAGTTTTGTAGGGGGCTCTGGGGCCAACGTCCTGACTTTC. It codes for CASSFVGGSGANVLTF.

The chain couples TRBV20-1 to TRBJ2-3; 12 bases map to TRBD2. There are 16 residues in the CDR3. The germline gives CDR1 DFQATT, CDR2 SNEGSKA (reference sequence). V was clipped by 3 bases and J by 0 bases; unmatched bases: 4. The CDR3 DNA reads as TGCAGTGCTAGTACTAGCGGGAGGCAGAGCACAGATACGCAGTATTTT. Its translation is CSASTSGRQSTDTQYF.

The J gene is TRBJ1-5, the V gene TRBV12-3 or TRBV12-4; D unclear. This CDR3 is built from 13 residues. Trimming shortened V by 6 bases and J by 3 bases, and 9 bases separated the two germline ends. For the CDR3, the DNA is TGTGCCAGCAGCACGGATTCCAATCAGCCCCAGCATTTT. It translates to CASSTDSNQPQHF.

The chain combines TRBV20-1 with TRBJ2-1; 9 bases map to TRBD2. Looked up from germline, CDR1 is DFQATT and CDR2 is SNEGSKA (reference sequence). CDR3 length: 14 amino acids. J gave up 4 bases and V 0 bases, and 1 base lay outside the gene matches. This CDR3 is CSARDTSGYNEQFF. The CDR3 DNA reads TGCAGTGCTAGAGATACTAGCGGGTACAATGAGCAGTTCTTC.

The chain links TRBV29-1 to TRBJ2-2; perhaps D is TRBD1 or TRBD2 (5 bases each). The V end lost 7 bases, the J end lost 6 bases, and 12 bases lay between the germline ends. CDR3 size: 12 residues. Germline-derived CDR1 and CDR2 are SQVTM and ANQGSEA. The CDR3 bases are TGCAGCGCCGGTCAGGGACCCGGGGAGCTGTTTTTT. This encodes CSAGQGPGELFF.

The gene calls are TRBV18 and TRBJ1-4; a weak D match, TRBD1 (6 bases). Trimming pared 2 bases from V and 5 bases from J, leaving 6 bases between. The CDR3 spans 13 residues. Germline CDR1 is KGHSH and CDR2 is LQKENI. CDR3 region: CASSPTGNEKLFF. For the CDR3, the DNA is TGTGCCAGCTCACCAACAGGGAATGAAAAACTGTTTTTT.

V and J are TRBV9 and TRBJ1-2, with D perhaps matching TRBD1 (6 bases). The V end lost 5 bases, the J end lost 4 bases, and 21 bases lay between the germline ends. Germline-derived CDR1 and CDR2 are SGDLS and YYNGEE. This CDR3 region has 16 residues. The CDR3 DNA reads TGTGCCAGCAGTTTTCAAGGTGGGGGGCACCTCTATGGCTACACCTTC. This sequence encodes CASSFQGGGHLYGYTF.

The chain carries TRBV7-8 and TRBJ2-4; D gene ambiguous. This CDR3 region has 14 residues. Germline V gives CDR1 SGHVS, CDR2 FQNEAQ. Between the trimmed V and J ends, which lost 3 bases and 0 bases, there was a span of 6 bases. CDR3 nucleotides: TGTGCCAGCAGCTTTAACATAGCCAAAAACATTCAGTACTTC. Translation: CASSFNIAKNIQYF.

This clonotype was picked up a small number of times. This rearrangement joins TRBV6-5 to TRBJ1-4; D call uncertain. CDR1 and CDR2 (germline): MNHEY, SVGAGI. This CDR3 comprises 12 residues. V lost 6 bases and J lost 8, with 10 bases in between. CDR3: CASSNSGEKLFF. The CDR3 coding sequence is TGTGCCAGCAGCAACAGCGGGGAAAAACTGTTTTTT.

This clonotype was found a few times. V is TRBV20-1 and J is TRBJ1-1; D remains unclear. There are 13 residues in the CDR3. Germline lookup yields CDR1 DFQATT and CDR2 SNEGSKA (reference sequence). Trimming shortened V by 3 bases and J by 6 bases, and 14 bases separated the two germline ends. The CDR3 DNA sequence: TGCAGTGCTAGGAGGAGCAGGCCAGCTGAAGCTTTCTTT. Translated, it gives CSARRSRPAEAFF.

This clonotype appeared once. The J gene is TRBJ2-6, the V gene TRBV27, with D possibly being TRBD1 (6 bases). Trimming took 6 bases from V and 0 from J, leaving 12 bases between them. CDR3 size: 16 residues. Germline CDR1 MNHEY, CDR2 SMNVEV (reference sequence). The CDR3 region has the DNA TGTGCCAGCAGGCTGGGACAACTCTCTGGGGCCAACGTCCTGACTTTC. It yields the protein CASRLGQLSGANVLTF.

This rearrangement joins TRBV14 to TRBJ2-7; maybe TRBD1 (5 bases). Trimming stripped 5 bases from V and 3 bases from J, with 8 bases between. The CDR3 loop spans 12 amino acids. Germline CDR1 reads SGHDN; CDR2 reads FVKESK. CDR3 residues: CASSYTGYEQYV. In nucleotides, the CDR3 is TGTGCCAGCAGCTATACAGGCTACGAGCAGTACGTC.

The chain employs TRBV10-3 and TRBJ2-4, with D perhaps given as TRBD1 or TRBD2 (7 bases each). V was shortened by 4 bases and J by 1 base, with 11 bases between the two germline ends. CDR1 is ENHRY and CDR2 is SYGVKD in the germline V gene. The CDR3 has 15 residues. The CDR3 spells CAISGQGGAKNIQYF. The CDR3 DNA reads TGTGCCATCAGTGGGCAGGGGGGGGCCAAAAACATTCAGTACTTC.